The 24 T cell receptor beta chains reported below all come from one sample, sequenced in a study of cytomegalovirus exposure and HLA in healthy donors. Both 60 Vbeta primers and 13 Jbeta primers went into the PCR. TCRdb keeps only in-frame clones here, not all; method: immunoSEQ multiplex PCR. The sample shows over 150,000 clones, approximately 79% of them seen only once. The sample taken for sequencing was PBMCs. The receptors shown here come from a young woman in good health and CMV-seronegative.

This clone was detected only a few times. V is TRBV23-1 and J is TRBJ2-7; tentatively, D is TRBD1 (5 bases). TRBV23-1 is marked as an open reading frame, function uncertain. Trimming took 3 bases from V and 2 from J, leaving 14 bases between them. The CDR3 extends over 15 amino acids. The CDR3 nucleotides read TGCGCCAGCAGTCACAGGGTTCCCCTACCCTACGAGCAGTACTTC. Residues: CASSHRVPLPYEQYF.

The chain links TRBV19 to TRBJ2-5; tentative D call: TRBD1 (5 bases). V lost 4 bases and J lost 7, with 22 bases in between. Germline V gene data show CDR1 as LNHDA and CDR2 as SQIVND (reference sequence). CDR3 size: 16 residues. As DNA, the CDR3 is TGTGCCAGTAGTAACGGGCCCCCTTGGGCCCAGGGGACCCAGTACTTC. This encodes CASSNGPPWAQGTQYF.

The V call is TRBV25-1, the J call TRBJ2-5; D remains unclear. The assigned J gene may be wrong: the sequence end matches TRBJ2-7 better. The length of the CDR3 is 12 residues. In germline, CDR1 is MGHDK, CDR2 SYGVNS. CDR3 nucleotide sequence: TGTGCCAGCAGTAATAGCTTGTACGAGCAGTACTTC. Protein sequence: CASSNSLYEQYF.

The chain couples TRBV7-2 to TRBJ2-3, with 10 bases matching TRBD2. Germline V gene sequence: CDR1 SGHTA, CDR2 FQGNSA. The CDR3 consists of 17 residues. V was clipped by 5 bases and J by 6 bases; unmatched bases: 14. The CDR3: CASSASTASGRADTQYF. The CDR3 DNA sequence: TGTGCCAGCAGCGCGTCTACCGCCAGCGGGAGGGCGGATACGCAGTATTTT.

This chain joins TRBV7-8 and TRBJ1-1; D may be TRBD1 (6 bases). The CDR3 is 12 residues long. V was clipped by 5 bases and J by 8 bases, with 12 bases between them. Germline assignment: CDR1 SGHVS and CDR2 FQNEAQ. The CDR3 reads CASSPRDKEAFF. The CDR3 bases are TGTGCCAGCAGCCCCCGGGACAAAGAAGCTTTCTTT.

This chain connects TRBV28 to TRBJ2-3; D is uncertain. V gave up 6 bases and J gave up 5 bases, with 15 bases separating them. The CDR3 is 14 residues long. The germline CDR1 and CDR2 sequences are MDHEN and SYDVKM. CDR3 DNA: TGTGCCAGCAGCCAAGTCCTCCGCGGAGATACGCAGTATTTT. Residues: CASSQVLRGDTQYF.

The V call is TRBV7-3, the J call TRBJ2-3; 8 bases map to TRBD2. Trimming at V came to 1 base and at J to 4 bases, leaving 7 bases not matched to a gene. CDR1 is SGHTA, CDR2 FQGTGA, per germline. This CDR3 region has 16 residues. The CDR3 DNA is TGTGCCAGCAGCTTAAGTACAGTAGCGGGACCAGATACGCAGTATTTT. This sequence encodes CASSLSTVAGPDTQYF.

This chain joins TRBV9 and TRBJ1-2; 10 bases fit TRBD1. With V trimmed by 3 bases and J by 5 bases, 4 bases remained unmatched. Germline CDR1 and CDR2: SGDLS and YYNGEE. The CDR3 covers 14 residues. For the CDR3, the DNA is TGTGCCAGCAGCGAGACAGGGGGCGGGTATGGCTACACCTTC. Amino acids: CASSETGGGYGYTF.

The CDR3 region is CASSPEFDGSDEQYF. Written as DNA, the CDR3 is TGTGCCAGCAGCCCGGAATTTGACGGGAGTGACGAGCAGTACTTC. The chain has TRBV5-4 and TRBJ2-7, with a tentative D call TRBD2 (6 bases). Per the germline V gene, CDR1 is SGHNT and CDR2 is YYREEE (reference sequence). The CDR3 length is 15 residues. V gave up 4 bases and J gave up 5 bases, with 19 bases separating them.

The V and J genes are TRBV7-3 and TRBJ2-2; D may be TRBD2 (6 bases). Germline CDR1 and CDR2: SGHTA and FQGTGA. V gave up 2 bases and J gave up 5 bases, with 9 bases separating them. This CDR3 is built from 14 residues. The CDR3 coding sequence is TGTGCCAGCAGCTTAGGGACTCAAACCGGGGAGCTGTTTTTT. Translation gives CASSLGTQTGELFF.

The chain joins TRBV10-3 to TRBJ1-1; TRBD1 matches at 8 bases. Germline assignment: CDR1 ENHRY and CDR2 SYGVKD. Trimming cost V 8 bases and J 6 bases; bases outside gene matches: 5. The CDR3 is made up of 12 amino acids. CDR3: CAIGQGLSEAFF. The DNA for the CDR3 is TGTGCCATCGGACAGGGACTCTCTGAAGCTTTCTTT.

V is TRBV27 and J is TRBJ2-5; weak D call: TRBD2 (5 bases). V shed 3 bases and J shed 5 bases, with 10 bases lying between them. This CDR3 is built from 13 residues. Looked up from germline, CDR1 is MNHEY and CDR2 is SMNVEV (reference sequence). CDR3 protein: CASSFEGRETQYF. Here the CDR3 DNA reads TGTGCCAGCAGTTTCGAGGGTAGGGAGACCCAGTACTTC.

The chain's CDR3 is CASSYASGGANEQFF. In DNA, the CDR3 is TGTGCCAGCAGTTACGCTAGCGGGGGGGCCAATGAGCAGTTCTTC. The chain is built from TRBV6-5 and TRBJ2-1; 12 bases agree with TRBD2. This CDR3 comprises 15 residues. The ends lost 2 bases at V and 6 bases at J; junction bases unmatched: 2. Germline V gene sequence: CDR1 MNHEY, CDR2 SVGAGI.

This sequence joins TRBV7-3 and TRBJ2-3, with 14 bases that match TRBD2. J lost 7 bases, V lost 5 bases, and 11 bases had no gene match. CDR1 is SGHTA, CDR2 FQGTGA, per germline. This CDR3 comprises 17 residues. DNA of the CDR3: TGTGCCAGCAGCCCGGGACTAGCGGGAGTTGGGGGATATACGCAGTATTTT. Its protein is CASSPGLAGVGGYTQYF.

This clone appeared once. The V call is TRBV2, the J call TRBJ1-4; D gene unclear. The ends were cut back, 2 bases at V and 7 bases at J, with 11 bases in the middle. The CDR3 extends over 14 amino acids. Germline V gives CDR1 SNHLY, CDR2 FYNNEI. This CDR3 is CASSESGLGEKLFF. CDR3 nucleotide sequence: TGTGCCAGCAGTGAATCGGGGTTGGGTGAAAAACTGTTTTTT.

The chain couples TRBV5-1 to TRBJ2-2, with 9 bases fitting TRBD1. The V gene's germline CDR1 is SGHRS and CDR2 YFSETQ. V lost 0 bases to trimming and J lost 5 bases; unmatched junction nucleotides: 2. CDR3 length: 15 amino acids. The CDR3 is CASSLEQGATGELFF. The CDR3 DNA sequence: TGCGCCAGCAGCTTGGAACAGGGGGCGACCGGGGAGCTGTTTTTT.

This CDR3 is CASSNQITYEQYF. The DNA for the CDR3 is TGTGCCAGCAGTAATCAGATTACCTACGAGCAGTACTTC. The chain links TRBV6-6 to TRBJ2-7; unclear D gene. This CDR3 is built from 13 residues. Germline lookup yields CDR1 MNHNY and CDR2 SVGAGI (reference sequence). Deletions cut 5 bases from V and 2 bases from J, with 10 bases between.

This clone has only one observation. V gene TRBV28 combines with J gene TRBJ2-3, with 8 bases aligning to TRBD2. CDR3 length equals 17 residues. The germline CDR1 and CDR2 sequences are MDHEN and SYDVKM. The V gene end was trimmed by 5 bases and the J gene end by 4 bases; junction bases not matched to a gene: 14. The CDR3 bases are TGTGCCAGCAGTGAAACCGGGACTAGTCTTTTAGCAGATACGCAGTATTTT. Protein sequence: CASSETGTSLLADTQYF. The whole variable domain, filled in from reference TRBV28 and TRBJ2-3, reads DVKVTQSSRYLVKRTGEKVFLECVQDMDHENMFWYRQDPGLGLRLIYFSYDVKMKEKGDIPEGYSVSREKKERFSLILESASTNQTSMYLCASSETGTSLLADTQYFGPGTRLTVL.

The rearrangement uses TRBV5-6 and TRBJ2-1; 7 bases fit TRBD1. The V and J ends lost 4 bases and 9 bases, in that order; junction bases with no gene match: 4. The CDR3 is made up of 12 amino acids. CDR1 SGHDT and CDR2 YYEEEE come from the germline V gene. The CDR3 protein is CASSPTGREQFF. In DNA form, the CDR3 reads TGTGCCAGCAGCCCGACAGGGCGTGAGCAGTTCTTC. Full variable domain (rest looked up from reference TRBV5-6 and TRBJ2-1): DAGVTQSPTHLIKTRGQQVTLRCSPKSGHDTVSWYQQALGQGPQFIFQYYEEEERQRGNFPDRFSGHQFPNYSSELNVNALLLGDSALYLCASSPTGREQFFGPGTRLTVL.

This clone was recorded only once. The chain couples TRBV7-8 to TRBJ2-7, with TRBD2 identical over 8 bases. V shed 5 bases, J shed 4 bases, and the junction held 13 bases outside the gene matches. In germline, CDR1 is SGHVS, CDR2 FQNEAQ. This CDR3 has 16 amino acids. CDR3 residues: CASSPGGGPAVYEQYF. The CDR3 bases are TGTGCCAGCAGCCCCGGGGGGGGACCGGCCGTGTACGAGCAGTACTTC.

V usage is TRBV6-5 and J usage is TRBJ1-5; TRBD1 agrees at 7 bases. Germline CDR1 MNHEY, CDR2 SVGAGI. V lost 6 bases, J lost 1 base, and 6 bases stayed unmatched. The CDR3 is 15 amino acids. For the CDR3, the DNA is TGTGCCAGCAGGACGACAGGGACCAGCAATCAGCCCCAGCATTTT. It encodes CASRTTGTSNQPQHF.

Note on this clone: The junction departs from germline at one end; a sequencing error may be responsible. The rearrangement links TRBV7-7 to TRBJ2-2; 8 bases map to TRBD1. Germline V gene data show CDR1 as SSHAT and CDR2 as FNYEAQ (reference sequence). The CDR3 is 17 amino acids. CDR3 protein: CASSLNGWTGLTGELFF. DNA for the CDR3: TGTGCTAGCAGCTTAAATGGCTGGACAGGGCTTACCGGGGAGCTGTTTTTT.

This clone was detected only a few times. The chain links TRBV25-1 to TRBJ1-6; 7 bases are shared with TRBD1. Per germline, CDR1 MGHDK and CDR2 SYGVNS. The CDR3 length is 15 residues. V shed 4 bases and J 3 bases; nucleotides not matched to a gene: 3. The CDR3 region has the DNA TGTGCCAGCAGTGTAACAGGGGACTATAATTCACCCCTCCACTTT. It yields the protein CASSVTGDYNSPLHF.

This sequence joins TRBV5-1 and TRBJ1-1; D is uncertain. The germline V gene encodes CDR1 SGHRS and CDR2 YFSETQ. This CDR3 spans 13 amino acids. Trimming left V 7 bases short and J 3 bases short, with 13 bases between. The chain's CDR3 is CASYRSPDTEAFF. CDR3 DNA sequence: TGCGCCAGCTACAGATCCCCCGACACTGAAGCTTTCTTT.